These T cell receptor beta chains were read from a single sample in a study of beta chain features in type 1 diabetes. This table comes from immunoSEQ multiplex PCR, and its TCRdb copy is limited to in-frame clones, with some not included. The data contain about 260,000 clones, about a fifth of them seen just once; the ten biggest clones take up approximately 0.029%. Sequencing used naive CD4+ T cells from blood. The receptor set was obtained from a woman aged 40 to 49 with type 1 diabetes. CDR3s include the opening cysteine and the closing phenylalanine or tryptophan. Each record gives: CDR3 protein, CDR3 DNA, clone size, D gene, J gene, V gene. The D gene is left open where the match is weak. Rows give clone size only sometimes, using once, few, many, or a class for an expanded clone.

CASSQQGIHQETQYF | TGTGCCAGCAGTCAACAGGGGATCCACCAAGAGACCCAGTACTTC | NA | TRBD1 | TRBJ2-5 | TRBV7-7
CASTGQTQETQYF | TGCGCCAGCACGGGACAGACCCAAGAGACCCAGTACTTC | few | TRBD1 | TRBJ2-5 | TRBV4-3
CASSVDRGWTEAFF | TGTGCCAGCAGCGTCGACAGGGGTTGGACTGAAGCTTTCTTT | NA | TRBD1 | TRBJ1-1 | TRBV7-9
CASSSGVAQATDTQYF | TGTGCCAGCAGCTCCGGGGTAGCGCAGGCTACAGATACGCAGTATTTT | NA | NA | TRBJ2-3 | TRBV7-9
CASSLAGANTEAFF | TGTGCCAGCAGCTTGGCTGGGGCGAACACTGAAGCTTTCTTT | few | NA | TRBJ1-1 | TRBV5-4
CASSRAGANEQFF | TGTGCCAGCAGCCGAGCGGGGGCCAATGAGCAGTTCTTC | NA | TRBD2 | TRBJ2-1 | TRBV7-3
CASSVERGNEKLFF | TGTGCCAGCAGCGTAGAACGGGGAAATGAAAAACTGTTTTTT | NA | NA | TRBJ1-4 | TRBV9
CASVTGGKRNQPQHF | TGTGCCAGTGTCACAGGGGGCAAACGCAATCAGCCCCAGCATTTT | NA | TRBD1 | TRBJ1-5 | TRBV19
CASSTAGADTQYF | TGTGCCAGCAGCACCGCCGGGGCAGATACGCAGTATTTT | few | NA | TRBJ2-3 | TRBV7-9
CASSLGLQAGQPQHF | TGCGCCAGCAGCTTGGGCCTGCAGGCGGGTCAGCCCCAGCATTTT | few | NA | TRBJ1-5 | TRBV5-1
CASSSISYEQYF | TGTGCCAGCAGCTCCATTTCCTACGAGCAGTACTTC | NA | NA | TRBJ2-7 | TRBV13
CASSLPGNTEAFF | TGTGCCAGCAGCTTACCAGGGAACACTGAAGCTTTCTTT | few | NA | TRBJ1-1 | TRBV7-2
CASNPGLARETQYF | TGTGCCAGCAACCCCGGACTAGCGCGGGAGACCCAGTACTTC | NA | TRBD2 | TRBJ2-5 | TRBV9
CASTEGQGTYEQYF | TGTGCCAGCACCGAAGGACAGGGAACCTACGAGCAGTACTTC | few | TRBD1 | TRBJ2-7 | TRBV28
CAWSVGVVTEAFF | TGTGCCTGGAGTGTAGGGGTAGTTACTGAAGCTTTCTTT | few | NA | TRBJ1-1 | TRBV30